Below, 5 T cell receptor beta chains from the same sample are listed, as sequenced in a study of blood T cell repertoires in COVID-19. TCRdb keeps only in-frame clones here, not all; method: immunoSEQ multiplex PCR. There are about 90,000 clones in the sample; 70% to 90% occur only once, and about 18% lies in the top ten. Input material: peripheral blood. All receptors derive from a human donor in a cohort sampled during active COVID-19.

This sequence joins TRBV15 and TRBJ2-5; D ambiguous. Germline assignment: CDR1 LNHNV and CDR2 YYDKDF (reference sequence). V lost 3 bases and J 2 bases, leaving 4 bases between the germline ends. The CDR3 has 12 amino acids. CDR3 residues: CATSSLQETQYF. The CDR3 bases are TGTGCCACCAGCAGTCTTCAAGAGACCCAGTACTTC.

V usage is TRBV20-1 and J usage is TRBJ2-1; 8 nucleotides align to TRBD2. Germline V CDR1 and CDR2: DFQATT, SNEGSKA (reference sequence). Losses at the gene ends were 3 bases for V and 9 bases for J; bases not matched to a gene: 1. The CDR3 totals 11 residues. CDR3 bases: TGCAGTGCTAGCGGGGGGGGTGAGCAGTTCTTC. Protein sequence: CSASGGGEQFF.

This sequence joins TRBV19 and TRBJ1-2, with 7 bases fitting TRBD1. The germline gives CDR1 LNHDA, CDR2 SQIVND (reference sequence). With 6 bases clipped from V and 2 bases from J, the junction kept 3 bases outside the gene matches. The length of the CDR3 is 13 residues. CDR3: CASSDRANYGYTF. The CDR3, as DNA: TGTGCCAGTAGCGACAGGGCCAACTATGGCTACACCTTC.

As for this clone: In the same sample, other DNA sequences code for this CDR3. J is TRBJ2-2 and V is TRBV2; D remains ambiguous. Germline assignment: CDR1 SNHLY and CDR2 FYNNEI. The CDR3 has 13 residues. Trimming cost V 6 bases and J 4 bases, with 9 bases left between them. CDR3 sequence: CASSADSTGELFF. In DNA, the CDR3 is TGTGCCAGCAGCGCCGACTCCACCGGGGAGCTGTTTTTT.

This sequence joins TRBV24-1 and TRBJ1-4; D might be TRBD1 (6 bases). CDR3 size: 16 residues. V was shortened by 5 bases and J by 8 bases, with 20 bases between the two germline ends. Germline V gives CDR1 KGHDR, CDR2 SFDVKD. In nucleotides, the CDR3 is TGTGCCACCAGTGCCAACCCAGGGGCAGGATCGGAAAAACTGTTTTTT. It is translated as CATSANPGAGSEKLFF.